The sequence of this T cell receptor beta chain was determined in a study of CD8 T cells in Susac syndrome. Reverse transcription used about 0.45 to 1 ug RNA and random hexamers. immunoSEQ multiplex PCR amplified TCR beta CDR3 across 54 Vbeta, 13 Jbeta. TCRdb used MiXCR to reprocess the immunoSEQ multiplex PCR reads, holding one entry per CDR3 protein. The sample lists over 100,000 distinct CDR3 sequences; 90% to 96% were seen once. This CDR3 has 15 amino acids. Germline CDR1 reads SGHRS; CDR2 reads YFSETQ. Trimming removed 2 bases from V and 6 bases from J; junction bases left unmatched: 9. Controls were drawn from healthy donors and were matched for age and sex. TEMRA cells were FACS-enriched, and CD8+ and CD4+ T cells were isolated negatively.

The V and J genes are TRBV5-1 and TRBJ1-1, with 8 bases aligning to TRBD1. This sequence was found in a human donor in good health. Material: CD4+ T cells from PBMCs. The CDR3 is CASSLRTGPVSEAFF. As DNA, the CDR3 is TGCGCCAGCAGCTTACGGACAGGGCCGGTGTCTGAAGCTTTCTTT. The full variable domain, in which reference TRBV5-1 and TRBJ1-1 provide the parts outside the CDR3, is KAGVTQTPRYLIKTRGQQVTLSCSPISGHRSVSWYQQTPGQGLQFLFEYFSETQRNKGNFPGRFSGRQFSNSRSEMNVSTLELGDSALYLCASSLRTGPVSEAFFGQGTRLTVV.